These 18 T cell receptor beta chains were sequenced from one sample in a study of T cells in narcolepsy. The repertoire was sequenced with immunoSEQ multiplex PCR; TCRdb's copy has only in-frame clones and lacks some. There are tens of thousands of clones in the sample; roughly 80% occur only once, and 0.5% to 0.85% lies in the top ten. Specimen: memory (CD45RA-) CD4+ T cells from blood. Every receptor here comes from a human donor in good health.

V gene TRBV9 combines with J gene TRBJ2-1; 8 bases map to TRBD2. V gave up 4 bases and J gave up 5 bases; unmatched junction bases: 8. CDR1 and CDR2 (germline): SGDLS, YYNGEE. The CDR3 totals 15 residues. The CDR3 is CASSRTGTRNNEQFF. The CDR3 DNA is TGTGCCAGCAGCAGAACCGGGACTAGGAACAATGAGCAGTTCTTC.

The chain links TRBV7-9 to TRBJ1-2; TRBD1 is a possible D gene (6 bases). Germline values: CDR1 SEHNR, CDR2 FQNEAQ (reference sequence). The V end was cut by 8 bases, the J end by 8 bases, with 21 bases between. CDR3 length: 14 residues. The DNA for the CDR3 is TGTGCCAGCGCCCCAATCGATCGGACAGCCGGCTACACCTTC. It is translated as CASAPIDRTAGYTF.

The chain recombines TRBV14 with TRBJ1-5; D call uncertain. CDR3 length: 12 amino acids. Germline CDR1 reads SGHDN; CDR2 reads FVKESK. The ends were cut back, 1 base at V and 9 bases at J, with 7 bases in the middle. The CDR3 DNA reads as TGTGCCAGCAGCCAAGTGGGTGGGCCCCAGCATTTT. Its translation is CASSQVGGPQHF.

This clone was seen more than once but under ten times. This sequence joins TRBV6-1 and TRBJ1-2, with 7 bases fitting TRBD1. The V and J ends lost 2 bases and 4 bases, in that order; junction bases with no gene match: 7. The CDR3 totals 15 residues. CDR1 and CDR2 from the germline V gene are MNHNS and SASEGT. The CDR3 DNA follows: TGTGCCAGCAGTGAAACGCAAGGACAGGTCTATGGCTACACCTTC. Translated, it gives CASSETQGQVYGYTF.

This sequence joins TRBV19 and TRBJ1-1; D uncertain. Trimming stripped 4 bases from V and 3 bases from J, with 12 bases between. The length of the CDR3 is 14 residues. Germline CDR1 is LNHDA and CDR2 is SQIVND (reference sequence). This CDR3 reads CASSTFADDTEAFF. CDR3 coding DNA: TGTGCCAGTAGTACTTTTGCAGATGACACTGAAGCTTTCTTT.

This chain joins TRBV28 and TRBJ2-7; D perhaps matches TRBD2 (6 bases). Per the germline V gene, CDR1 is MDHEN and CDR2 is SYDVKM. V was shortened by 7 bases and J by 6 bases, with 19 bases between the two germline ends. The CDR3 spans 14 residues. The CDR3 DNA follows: TGTGCCAGCACTTCGGAGCGTGTGGAGGGCGAGCAGTACTTC. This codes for CASTSERVEGEQYF.

This CDR3 is CASSSRGAAYYGYTF. The CDR3 DNA reads TGTGCCAGCAGCTCCCGAGGGGCAGCATACTATGGCTACACCTTC. The chain recombines TRBV7-9 with TRBJ1-2; maybe TRBD1 (5 bases). Germline CDR1 SEHNR, CDR2 FQNEAQ (reference sequence). The length of the CDR3 is 15 residues. V lost 4 bases and J lost 3, with 15 bases in between.

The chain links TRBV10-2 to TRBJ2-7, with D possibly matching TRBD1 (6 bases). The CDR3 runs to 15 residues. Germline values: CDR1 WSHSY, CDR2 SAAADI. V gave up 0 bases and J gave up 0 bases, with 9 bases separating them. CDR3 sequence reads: CASSESTDSSYEQYV. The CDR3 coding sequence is TGCGCCAGCAGTGAGTCGACGGACAGCTCCTACGAGCAGTACGTC.

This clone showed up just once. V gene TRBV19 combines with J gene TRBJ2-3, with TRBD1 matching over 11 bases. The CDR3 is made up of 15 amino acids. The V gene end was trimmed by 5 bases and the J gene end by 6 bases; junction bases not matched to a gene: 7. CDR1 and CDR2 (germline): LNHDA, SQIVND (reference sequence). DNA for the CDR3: TGTGCCAGTAGTTGGACAGGGGGCCATAAGGATACGCAGTATTTT. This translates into CASSWTGGHKDTQYF.

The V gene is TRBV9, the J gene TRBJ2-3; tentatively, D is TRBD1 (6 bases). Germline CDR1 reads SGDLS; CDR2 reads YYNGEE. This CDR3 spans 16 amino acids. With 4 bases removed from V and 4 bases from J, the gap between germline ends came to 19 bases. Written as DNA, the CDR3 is TGTGCCAGCAGCTCCCACCCGGGACAAGGTGCAGATACGCAGTATTTT. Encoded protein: CASSSHPGQGADTQYF.

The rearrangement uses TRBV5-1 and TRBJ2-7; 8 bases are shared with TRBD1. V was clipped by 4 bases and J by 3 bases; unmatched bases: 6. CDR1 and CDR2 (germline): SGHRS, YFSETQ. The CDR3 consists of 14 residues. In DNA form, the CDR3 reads TGCGCCAGCAGCCTTGGACAGGGAGGCTACGAGCAGTACTTC. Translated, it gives CASSLGQGGYEQYF.

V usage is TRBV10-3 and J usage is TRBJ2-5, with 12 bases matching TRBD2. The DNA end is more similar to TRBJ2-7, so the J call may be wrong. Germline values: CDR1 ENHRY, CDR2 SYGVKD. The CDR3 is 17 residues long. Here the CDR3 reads CAISTGLAGSGGYEQYF. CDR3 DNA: TGTGCCATCAGTACTGGACTAGCGGGGAGCGGAGGTTACGAGCAGTACTTC.

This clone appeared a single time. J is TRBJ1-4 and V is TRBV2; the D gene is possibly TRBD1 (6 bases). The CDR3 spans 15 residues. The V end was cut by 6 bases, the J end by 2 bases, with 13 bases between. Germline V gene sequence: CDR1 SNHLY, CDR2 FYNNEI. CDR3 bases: TGTGCCAGCAGAGTACAGGGATCGACTAATGAAAAACTGTTTTTT. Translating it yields CASRVQGSTNEKLFF.

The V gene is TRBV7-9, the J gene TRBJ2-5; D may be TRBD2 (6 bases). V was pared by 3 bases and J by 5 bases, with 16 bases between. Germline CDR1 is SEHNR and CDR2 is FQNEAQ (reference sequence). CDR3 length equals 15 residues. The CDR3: CASSLGRTGVETQYF. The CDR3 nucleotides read TGTGCCAGCAGCTTGGGACGTACGGGGGTCGAGACCCAGTACTTC.

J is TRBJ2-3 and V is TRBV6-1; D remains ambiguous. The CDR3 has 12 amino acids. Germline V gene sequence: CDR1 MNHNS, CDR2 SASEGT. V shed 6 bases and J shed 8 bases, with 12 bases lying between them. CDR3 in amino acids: CASRDTIITQYF. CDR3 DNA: TGTGCCAGCAGGGATACAATAATTACGCAGTATTTT.

The DNA for the CDR3 is TGTGCCAGCAGCTTTTCAGGAGGGAACAATCAGCCCCAGCATTTT. Its protein is CASSFSGGNNQPQHF. J is TRBJ1-5 and V is TRBV7-2; D unresolved. In germline, CDR1 is SGHTA, CDR2 FQGNSA. The CDR3 extends over 15 amino acids. The V end was cut by 3 bases, the J end by 3 bases, with 12 bases between.

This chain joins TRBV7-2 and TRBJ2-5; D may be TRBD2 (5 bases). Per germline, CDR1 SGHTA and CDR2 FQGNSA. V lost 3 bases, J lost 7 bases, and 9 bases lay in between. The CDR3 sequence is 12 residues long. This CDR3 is CASSFGKGTQYF. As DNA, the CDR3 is TGTGCCAGCAGCTTCGGGAAAGGGACCCAGTACTTC.

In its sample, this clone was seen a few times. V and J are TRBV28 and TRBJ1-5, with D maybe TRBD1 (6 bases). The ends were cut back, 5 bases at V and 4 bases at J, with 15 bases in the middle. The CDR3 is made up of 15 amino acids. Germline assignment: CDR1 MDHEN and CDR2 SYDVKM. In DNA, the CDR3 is TGTGCCAGCAGTCTACCCGACAGGACTAATCAGCCCCAGCATTTT. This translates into CASSLPDRTNQPQHF.